These 27 T cell receptor beta chains share one sample of origin, sequenced in a study of cytomegalovirus exposure and HLA in healthy donors. PCR amplification relied on 60 Vbeta primers (plus 13 Jbeta primers). Assay used: immunoSEQ multiplex PCR; TCRdb lists only in-frame clones, some missing. The sample shows about 130,000 clones, about 80% of them seen only once. The material sequenced was PBMCs. These receptors came from a man aged 25-40 years in good health and CMV-seronegative.

The chain combines TRBV7-9 with TRBJ1-1, with 9 bases lining up with TRBD1. Per germline, CDR1 SEHNR and CDR2 FQNEAQ (reference sequence). This CDR3 is built from 14 residues. The ends lost 5 bases at V and 0 bases at J; junction bases unmatched: 1. CDR3 coding DNA: TGTGCCAGCAGCGGACAGGGGATGAACACTGAAGCTTTCTTT. Translation gives CASSGQGMNTEAFF.

This rearrangement joins TRBV10-3 to TRBJ2-5; the D gene is possibly TRBD1 (5 bases). Germline CDR1 ENHRY, CDR2 SYGVKD. The CDR3 is 13 residues long. Trimming removed 10 bases from V and 4 bases from J, with 16 bases in between. The DNA for the CDR3 is TGTGCCACACGGGCCCCCCAGGGAGAGACCCAGTACTTC. Its protein product is CATRAPQGETQYF.

This chain connects TRBV10-2 to TRBJ2-5, with 7 nucleotides matching TRBD1. There are 18 residues in the CDR3. The trim removed 7 bases at V and 4 bases at J, leaving 21 bases unmatched. The germline V gene has CDR1 WSHSY and CDR2 SAAADI. The CDR3 DNA reads TGCGCCAGCAAGGGTCAGGACAGGATTATTAAGGCAGTAGAGACCCAGTACTTC. Encoded protein: CASKGQDRIIKAVETQYF.

In nucleotides, the CDR3 is TGTGCCAGCAGCCAAGGACAGGGTCGTGCGGGCTACGAGCAGTACTTC. Amino acids: CASSQGQGRAGYEQYF. The chain is built from TRBV14 and TRBJ2-7; 7 bases are a match to TRBD1. This CDR3 region has 16 residues. The germline gives CDR1 SGHDN, CDR2 FVKESK. Trimming removed 1 base from V and 3 bases from J; junction bases left unmatched: 9.

CDR3 amino acids: CASSVSGAGASEQYF. Here the CDR3 DNA reads TGTGCCAGCAGCGTAAGCGGGGCTGGGGCCTCCGAGCAGTACTTC. V usage is TRBV9 and J usage is TRBJ2-7, with 7 bases aligning to TRBD2. The CDR3 runs 15 residues. CDR1 is SGDLS, CDR2 YYNGEE, per germline. V shed 1 base, J shed 6 bases, and the junction held 10 bases outside the gene matches. Complete variable domain (other parts from reference TRBV9 and TRBJ2-7): DSGVTQTPKHLITATGQRVTLRCSPRSGDLSVYWYQQSLDQGLQFLIQYYNGEERAKGNILERFSAQQFPDLHSELNLSSLELGDSALYFCASSVSGAGASEQYFGPGTRLTVT.

V gene TRBV19 combines with J gene TRBJ1-1; possible D gene TRBD1, 6 bases. This CDR3 has 14 residues. Trimming shortened V by 5 bases and J by 1 base, and 11 bases separated the two germline ends. Germline V CDR1 and CDR2: LNHDA, SQIVND (reference sequence). DNA for the CDR3: TGTGCCAGTAGTTCCCGCAGGGGGAACACTGAAGCTTTCTTT. Translating gives CASSSRRGNTEAFF.

The chain recombines TRBV20-1 with TRBJ2-1, with 8 bases that match TRBD2. With 8 bases clipped from V and 4 bases from J, the junction kept 1 base outside the gene matches. The CDR3 covers 11 residues. CDR1 and CDR2 (germline): DFQATT, SNEGSKA (reference sequence). The CDR3 region has the DNA TGCAGTTTAGCGGGATACAATGAGCAGTTCTTC. Translating gives CSLAGYNEQFF.

This clone was counted between two and nine times. The chain is built from TRBV28 and TRBJ2-7, with D tentatively TRBD1 (6 bases). The CDR3 extends over 14 amino acids. Trimming left V 6 bases short and J 4 bases short, with 16 bases between. Germline V CDR1 and CDR2: MDHEN, SYDVKM. CDR3 coding DNA: TGTGCCAGCAGGTTGTCTCCACAGGGTTACGAGCAGTACTTC. Translation gives CASRLSPQGYEQYF.

This clone was recorded a few times. The chain is built from TRBV7-2 and TRBJ1-1; 7 bases fit TRBD1. The CDR3 totals 15 residues. CDR1 is SGHTA and CDR2 is FQGNSA in the germline V gene. The V and J ends lost 5 bases and 0 bases, in that order; junction bases with no gene match: 6. The CDR3 sequence: CASSQQGRMNTEAFF. CDR3 bases: TGTGCCAGCAGCCAACAGGGGCGCATGAACACTGAAGCTTTCTTT.

The chain uses TRBV6-5 and TRBJ2-7; D remains unclear. The CDR3 contains 13 residues. Germline V lookup: CDR1 MNHEY, CDR2 SVGAGI. With 0 bases removed from V and 2 bases from J, the gap between germline ends came to 5 bases. The CDR3 spells CASSYSSTYEQYF. DNA for the CDR3: TGTGCCAGCAGTTACTCGAGCACCTACGAGCAGTACTTC.

This clone was seen only a few times. The chain is built from TRBV5-4 and TRBJ1-3; D not resolved. The CDR3 loop spans 14 amino acids. V was pared by 0 bases and J by 0 bases, with 4 bases between. Germline loops: CDR1 SGHNT, CDR2 YYREEE (reference sequence). The CDR3 sequence is CASSLGASGNTIYF. In DNA form, the CDR3 reads TGTGCCAGCAGCTTGGGGGCCTCTGGAAACACCATATATTTT.

The chain couples TRBV28 to TRBJ2-7; D unclear. Germline CDR1 and CDR2: MDHEN and SYDVKM. V dropped 5 bases and J dropped 0 bases, with 8 bases sitting between them. The CDR3 loop spans 13 amino acids. The CDR3 here is CASSLYSSYEQYF. DNA of the CDR3: TGTGCCAGCAGTCTCTACAGCTCCTACGAGCAGTACTTC. The whole variable domain, remainder taken from reference TRBV28 and TRBJ2-7, is DVKVTQSSRYLVKRTGEKVFLECVQDMDHENMFWYRQDPGLGLRLIYFSYDVKMKEKGDIPEGYSVSREKKERFSLILESASTNQTSMYLCASSLYSSYEQYFGPGTRLTVT.

On this clone: Since no conserved phenylalanine or tryptophan closes the CDR3, a read error is the likely cause. The chain has TRBV2 and TRBJ2-7; 7 positions agree with TRBD2. Germline V gives CDR1 SNHLY, CDR2 FYNNEI. With 6 bases clipped from V and 0 bases from J, the junction kept 11 bases outside the gene matches. The CDR3 is 16 residues long. CDR3 sequence (DNA): TGTGCCAGCAGAACATGGACCGGGACTACCTCCTACGAGCAGTACCTC. Amino acid sequence: CASRTWTGTTSYEQYL.

This rearrangement joins TRBV6-1 to TRBJ2-1; tentatively, D is TRBD1 (6 bases). This CDR3 is 14 amino acids long. The V gene's germline CDR1 is MNHNS and CDR2 SASEGT. V was cut by 0 bases and J by 4 bases, with 7 bases left in between. As DNA, the CDR3 is TGTGCCAGCAGTGAAGCACAGGGTTACAATGAGCAGTTCTTC. Its translation is CASSEAQGYNEQFF.

V is TRBV5-1 and J is TRBJ2-3; 9 nucleotides align to TRBD2. The germline gives CDR1 SGHRS, CDR2 YFSETQ. V gave up 5 bases and J gave up 6 bases; unmatched junction bases: 10. The CDR3 is 15 amino acids. The CDR3 loop is CASRGSGGPSDTQYF. CDR3 DNA: TGCGCCAGCAGGGGTAGCGGGGGACCGTCTGATACGCAGTATTTT.

The chain uses TRBV6-5 and TRBJ2-1, with TRBD2 identical over 12 bases. V gave up 5 bases and J gave up 7 bases; unmatched junction bases: 3. Germline CDR1 and CDR2: MNHEY and SVGAGI. This CDR3 has 14 amino acids. CDR3 protein: CASSTGLAGNEQFF. CDR3 in DNA: TGTGCCAGCAGTACAGGACTAGCGGGAAATGAGCAGTTCTTC.

The chain links TRBV4-1 to TRBJ2-2, with 9 bases identical to TRBD2. CDR3 size: 14 residues. Trimming cost V 5 bases and J 8 bases; bases outside gene matches: 6. The germline V gene has CDR1 MGHRA and CDR2 YSYEKL. The DNA for the CDR3 is TGCGCCAGCAGCTCTGGCGGGGGGGCGGGGGAGCTGTTTTTT. It codes for CASSSGGGAGELFF.

This clone has a single count. In DNA, the CDR3 is TGTGCCAGCAGCCCCACTAGCGGCTTCCAGCAGTTCTTC. Its protein is CASSPTSGFQQFF. J is TRBJ2-1 and V is TRBV28, with 8 bases that match TRBD2. The V gene end was trimmed by 6 bases and the J gene end by 11 bases; junction bases not matched to a gene: 9. The CDR3 contains 13 residues. Germline CDR1 MDHEN, CDR2 SYDVKM. The full variable domain, completed using reference TRBV28 and TRBJ2-1, is DVKVTQSSRYLVKRTGEKVFLECVQDMDHENMFWYRQDPGLGLRLIYFSYDVKMKEKGDIPEGYSVSREKKERFSLILESASTNQTSMYLCASSPTSGFQQFFGPGTRLTVL.

This chain uses TRBV6-5 with TRBJ2-1; 7 bases are a match to TRBD1. There are 13 residues in the CDR3. Trimming cost V 0 bases and J 9 bases; bases outside gene matches: 2. The germline CDR1 and CDR2 sequences are MNHEY and SVGAGI. DNA of the CDR3: TGTGCCAGCAGTTACTCCGGGGACAGTGAGCAGTTCTTC. Translation gives CASSYSGDSEQFF.

The chain carries TRBV7-2 and TRBJ2-3; 8 nucleotides line up with TRBD2. V gave up 1 base and J gave up 3 bases; unmatched junction bases: 6. The CDR3 is 16 amino acids. Germline CDR1 reads SGHTA; CDR2 reads FQGNSA. The CDR3 is CASSLEGASGTDTQYF. CDR3 in DNA: TGTGCCAGCAGCTTAGAAGGGGCTAGCGGGACAGATACGCAGTATTTT.

This chain uses TRBV18 with TRBJ2-3, with a tentative D call TRBD2 (5 bases). Germline assignment: CDR1 KGHSH and CDR2 LQKENI. V gave up 5 bases and J gave up 4 bases, with 10 bases separating them. The CDR3 covers 13 residues. The CDR3 nucleotides read TGTGCCAGCTCATTCACTAGGGCAGATACGCAGTATTTT. Translating it yields CASSFTRADTQYF.

The table lists this clone with a count of one. The same CDR3 can be traced to other DNA sequences in this sample. The genes are TRBV5-1 and TRBJ2-5; no clear D gene. From germline, CDR1 is SGHRS and CDR2 YFSETQ. Trimming removed 4 bases at V and 1 base at J, with 2 bases between. The CDR3 length is 11 residues. The CDR3 is CASSLQETQYF. CDR3 coding DNA: TGCGCCAGCAGCCTCCAAGAGACCCAGTACTTC.

This clone was observed once. The chain links TRBV6-5 to TRBJ2-5; D not certain. TRBJ2-7 matches the DNA end more closely, so the J call is doubtful. CDR1 and CDR2 (germline): MNHEY, SVGAGI. CDR3 size: 10 residues. This CDR3 is CASRSYEQYF. The CDR3 DNA sequence: TGTGCCAGCAGGTCCTACGAGCAGTACTTC.

The V gene is TRBV5-6, the J gene TRBJ1-1, with 8 bases aligning to TRBD1. There are 13 residues in the CDR3. V dropped 4 bases and J dropped 3; count of bases not matched to a gene: 2. The germline V gene encodes CDR1 SGHDT and CDR2 YYEEEE. The CDR3 coding sequence is TGTGCCAGCAGCCAGACAGGGGACACTGAAGCTTTCTTT. Residues: CASSQTGDTEAFF.

This clone was seen only a few times. The chain recombines TRBV28 with TRBJ2-2; TRBD1 agrees at 9 bases. Germline values: CDR1 MDHEN, CDR2 SYDVKM. V lost 8 bases and J lost 6; bases outside the gene matches: 10. CDR3 length: 15 amino acids. CDR3 sequence reads: CASSPGGTGPGELFF. CDR3 in DNA: TGTGCCAGCTCCCCTGGGGGGACAGGGCCCGGGGAGCTGTTTTTT.

This sequence joins TRBV2 and TRBJ2-3, with 13 bases that match TRBD2. CDR1 is SNHLY and CDR2 is FYNNEI in the germline V gene. Germline trimming cut 8 bases from V and 2 bases from J; bases unmatched to any gene: 1. CDR3 length equals 14 residues. CDR3 nucleotides: TGTGCCAGCGGACTAGCGGGAGTCACAGATACGCAGTATTTT. Protein product: CASGLAGVTDTQYF.

This clone has a handful of counts. This sequence joins TRBV19 and TRBJ1-5; 7 bases line up with TRBD1. V dropped 8 bases and J dropped 0; count of bases not matched to a gene: 1. Germline CDR1 reads LNHDA; CDR2 reads SQIVND (reference sequence). The CDR3 length is 13 residues. CDR3 coding DNA: TGTGCCAGTGGGGACAGTAGCAATCAGCCCCAGCATTTT. Its protein is CASGDSSNQPQHF.